This entry is about one T cell receptor (beta chain). The antigen remains undetermined. The sample comes from a study of type 1 regulatory T cells. In the study overall: An in vitro protocol generated T-allo10, a Tr1-enriched, alloantigen-specific CD4 T cell product.

Germline trimming cut 8 bases from V and 4 bases from J; bases unmatched to any gene: 9. The CDR3 sequence is 15 residues long. Germline CDR1 MNHNS, CDR2 SASEGT. TCRdb processed the reads anew with MiXCR; each CDR3 protein has one entry. This sample has tens of thousands of distinct CDR3 sequences, with roughly 20% found just once. Overall study findings and caveats: Type 1 regulatory T cells had a more restricted TCR repertoire than non-type 1 regulatory T cells.

Sequencing input: cultured type 1 regulatory T (Tr1) cells, either the whole culture or a sorted fraction (not recorded which). This TCR was recovered from a human donor in good health. The chain combines TRBV6-1 with TRBJ2-2; 8 positions agree with TRBD2. CDR3: CASGEASGLTGELFF. Here the CDR3 DNA reads TGTGCCAGCGGAGAGGCTAGCGGGCTCACCGGGGAGCTGTTTTTT.